This T cell receptor beta chain was documented in a study of blood T cells in healthy people across ages. Study-level findings and limits: The study found TCR beta diversity correlated strongly with naive T cell percentage. From one million sequenced T cells, diversity estimates were lower bounds.

Together with a sample-barcoded 5' primer, a J-beta primer mix was included in a second PCR lasting about 6 to 11 cycles. TCRdb redid the calling of the 5' RACE reads with MiXCR, one entry per CDR3 protein. The sample lists roughly 1.9 million distinct CDR3 sequences, approximately 39% occurring once. Healthy Caucasians from Russia aged about 6 to 90 served as donors. Worth noting for this clonotype: Its antigen is currently unknown.

CDR3 length: 14 amino acids. V lost 6 bases to trimming and J lost 10 bases; unmatched junction nucleotides: 12. Germline assignment: CDR1 MNHEY and CDR2 SVGAGI. The chain has TRBV6-5 and TRBJ1-2, with TRBD1 identical over 9 bases. Sequenced sample: blood. This receptor was obtained from a human donor in good health. The CDR3 sequence is CASSYGGTGYYYTF. CDR3 nucleotides: TGTGCCAGCAGCTACGGGGGGACAGGGTATTACTACACCTTC.